This TCR beta chain stems from a study of T-cell reconstitution after alpha-beta-depleted transplantation in children. Unique molecular identifiers tagged the TCRbeta library. MiXCR was run by TCRdb on the PCR reads, yielding one entry per CDR3 protein. The sample lists about 600,000 distinct CDR3 sequences, roughly a tenth seen once, with less than 5% in the top ten. The table lists this clonotype with a few counts. The input for sequencing was PBMCs from the stem cell graft donor, taken from the stem cell graft. This TCR came from a human donor who donated a stem cell graft to a child with acute myeloid leukemia.

In DNA, the CDR3 is TGTGCCAGCAGCCAAGGGGTTCCACTAGCCAAAAACATTCAGTACTTC. The encoded protein is CASSQGVPLAKNIQYF. The V gene is TRBV4-2, the J gene TRBJ2-4; D call uncertain. Germline V gene sequence: CDR1 LGHNA, CDR2 YNFKEQ. The length of the CDR3 is 16 residues. Deletions cut 1 base from V and 0 bases from J, with 10 bases between.